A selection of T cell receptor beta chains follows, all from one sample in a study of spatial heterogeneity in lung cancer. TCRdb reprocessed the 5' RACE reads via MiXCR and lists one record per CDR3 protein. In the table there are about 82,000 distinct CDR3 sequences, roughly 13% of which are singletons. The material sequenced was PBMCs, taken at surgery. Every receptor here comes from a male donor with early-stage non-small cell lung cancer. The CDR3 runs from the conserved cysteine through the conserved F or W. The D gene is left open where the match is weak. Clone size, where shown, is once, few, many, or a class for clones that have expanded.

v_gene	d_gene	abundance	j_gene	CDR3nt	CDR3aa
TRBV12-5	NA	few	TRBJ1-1	TGTGCTAGTGGTTTGATTGTGAACACTGAAGCTTTCTTT	CASGLIVNTEAFF
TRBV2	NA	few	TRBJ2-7	TGTGCCAGCACGGCGGGGAGGAGCTCCTACGAGCAGTACTTC	CASTAGRSSYEQYF
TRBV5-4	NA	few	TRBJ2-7	TGTGCCAGCAGCTTGGCAGGGACTGAAGACGAGCAGTACTTC	CASSLAGTEDEQYF
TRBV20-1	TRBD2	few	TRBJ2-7	TGCAGTGCTACCCCTCAGCGGGGGGGATACGAGCAGTACTTC	CSATPQRGGYEQYF
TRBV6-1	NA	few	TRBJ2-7	TGTGCCAGCAGTGAGACATTTTCCTACGAGCAGTACTTC	CASSETFSYEQYF
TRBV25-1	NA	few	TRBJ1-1	TGTGCCAGCGCCAGGGGGAACACTGAAGCTTTCTTT	CASARGNTEAFF
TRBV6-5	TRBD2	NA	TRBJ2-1	TGTGCCAGCAGTTACTCCGGTAGCGGGGGTTCCTACAATGAGCAGTTCTTC	CASSYSGSGGSYNEQFF
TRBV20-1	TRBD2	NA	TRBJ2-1	TGCAGTGCTAGATTCGGAGCGGGGAAGAATGAGCAGTTCTTC	CSARFGAGKNEQFF
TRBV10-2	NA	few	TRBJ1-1	TGCGCCAGCAGCCTGCCCCCAGACAGCAACACTGAAGCTTTCTTT	CASSLPPDSNTEAFF
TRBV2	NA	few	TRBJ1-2	TGTGCCAGCACCGCCCAGCAAAGTAACTATGGCTACACCTTC	CASTAQQSNYGYTF
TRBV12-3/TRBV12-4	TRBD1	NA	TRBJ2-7	TGTGCCAGCAGTTCAGGACAGGGAAGCTTGAAAGAGCAGTACTTC	CASSSGQGSLKEQYF
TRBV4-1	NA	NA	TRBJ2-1	TGCGCCAGCAGCCCCCGGGCTACTCAAGGGAATGAGCAGTTCTTC	CASSPRATQGNEQFF
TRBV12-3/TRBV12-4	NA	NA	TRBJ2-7	TGTGCCAGCAGTTTAGCCCACGAGCAGTACTTC	CASSLAHEQYF
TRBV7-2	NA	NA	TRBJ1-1	TGTGCCAGCAGCTTAGGGGGAGGGAGGACTGAAGCTTTCTTT	CASSLGGGRTEAFF
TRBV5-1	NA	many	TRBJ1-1	TGCGCCAGCAGCCGCCAAGGGGAAGCTTTCTTT	CASSRQGEAFF
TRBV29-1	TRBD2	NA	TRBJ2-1	TGCAGCGTCCCTAGCGGGGCTTACAATGAGCAGTTCTTC	CSVPSGAYNEQFF
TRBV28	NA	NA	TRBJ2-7	TGTGCCAGCAGTCTAGGGAGTTTCTACGAGCAGTACTTC	CASSLGSFYEQYF
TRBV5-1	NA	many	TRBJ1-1	TGCGCCAGCAGCTCCAGAGGGCGGGAAGAAAGGACTGAAGCTTTCTTT	CASSSRGREERTEAFF
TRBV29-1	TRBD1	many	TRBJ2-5	TGCAGCGCCTGGGACAGGGAAGAGACCCAGTACTTC	CSAWDREETQYF
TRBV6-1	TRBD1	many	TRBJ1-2	TGTGCCAGCAGCCCGACAGGGGTCTATGGCTACACCTTC	CASSPTGVYGYTF
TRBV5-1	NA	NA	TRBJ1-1	TGCGCCAGCAGCCCTGGACAGCAGAACACTGAAGCTTTCTTT	CASSPGQQNTEAFF
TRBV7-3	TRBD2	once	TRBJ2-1	TGTGCCAGCAGCTTATTACTCTCTGGTAGCGGGGCCAATGAGCAGTTCTTC	CASSLLLSGSGANEQFF
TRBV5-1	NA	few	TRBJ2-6	TGCGCCAGCAGCCCGGGGGGGGCCAACGTCCTGACTTTC	CASSPGGANVLTF
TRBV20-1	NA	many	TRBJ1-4	TGCAGTGCTAGACAGGGTGGGGAAAAACTGTTTTTT	CSARQGGEKLFF
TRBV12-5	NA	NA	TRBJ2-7	TGTGCTAGTGGTTTGGTGGCCCACCGGGACACCTACGAGCAGTACTTC	CASGLVAHRDTYEQYF
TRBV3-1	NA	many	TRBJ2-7	TGTGCCAGCAGCCTCGTAGAGGCGGGGGAGCAGTACTTC	CASSLVEAGEQYF
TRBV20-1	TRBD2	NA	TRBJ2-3	TGCAGTGCTTGGACTAGCGGGGGTGGTTATACGCAGTATTTT	CSAWTSGGGYTQYF
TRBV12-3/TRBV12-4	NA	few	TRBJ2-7	TGTGCCAGCCGACAGGACTCCTACGAGCAGTACTTC	CASRQDSYEQYF
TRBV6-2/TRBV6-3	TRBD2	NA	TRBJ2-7	TGTGCCAGCAGTTCGCTAGCGGGAGGTGTTTACGAGCAGTACTTC	CASSSLAGGVYEQYF
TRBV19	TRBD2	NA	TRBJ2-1	TGTGCCAGTAGTCTCTCCGGGGGGAGCGGGAGAGGTGAGCAGTTCTTC	CASSLSGGSGRGEQFF
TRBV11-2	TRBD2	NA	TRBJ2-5	TGTGCCAGCTCCAGGGAGGGAGAGACCCAGTACTTC	CASSREGETQYF
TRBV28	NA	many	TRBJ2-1	TGTGCCAGCATCTCGGACAGCTCCTACAATGAGCAGTTCTTC	CASISDSSYNEQFF
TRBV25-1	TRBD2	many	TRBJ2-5	TGTGCCAGCAGTGTGTCACTAGCGGTACAAGAGACCCAGTACTTC	CASSVSLAVQETQYF
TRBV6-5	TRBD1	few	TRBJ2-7	TGTGCCAGCAGTACCAGACAGGGAACCTACGAGCAGTACTTC	CASSTRQGTYEQYF
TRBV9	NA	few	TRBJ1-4	TGTGCCAGCAGCCCAAGAGAGAATGAAAAACTGTTTTTT	CASSPRENEKLFF
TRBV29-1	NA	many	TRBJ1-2	TGCAGCGTTGGAGAGGGGGATGGCTACACCTTC	CSVGEGDGYTF
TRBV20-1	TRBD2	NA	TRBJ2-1	TGCAGTGCTAGAGGGACTAGCGGGACGGCCAATGAGCAGTTCTTC	CSARGTSGTANEQFF
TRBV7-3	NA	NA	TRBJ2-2	TGTGCCAGCAGCTTATGGGAAGCCGCGAACACCGGGGAGCTGTTTTTT	CASSLWEAANTGELFF
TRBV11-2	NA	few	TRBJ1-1	TGTGCCAGCAGGCATACAGTGAACACTGAAGCTTTCTTT	CASRHTVNTEAFF
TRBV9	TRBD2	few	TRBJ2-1	TGTGCCAGCAGCGTCCCGGGACTAGCGGGAGGGCAAGGTGAGCAGTTCTTC	CASSVPGLAGGQGEQFF
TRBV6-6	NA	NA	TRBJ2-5	TGTGCCAGCAGTTACTTGGCGGAGTACCAAGAGACCCAGTACTTC	CASSYLAEYQETQYF
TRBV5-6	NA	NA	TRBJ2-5	TGCGCCAGCAGCTTGGGCAGTGAGACCCAGTACTTC	CASSLGSETQYF
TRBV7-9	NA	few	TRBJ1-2	TGTGCCAGCAGCTCCGGGGACGGAGCTAACTATGGCTACACCTTC	CASSSGDGANYGYTF
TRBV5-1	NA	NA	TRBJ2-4	TGCGCCAGCAGAAAATCCGAATGGCTAGCCAAAAACATTCAGTACTTC	CASRKSEWLAKNIQYF
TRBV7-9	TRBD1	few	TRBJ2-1	TGTGCCAGCAGCTTCGGACAGGGGGCCTACAATGAGCAGTTCTTC	CASSFGQGAYNEQFF
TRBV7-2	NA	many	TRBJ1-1	TGTGCCAGCAGCCTATCGACCGGGAGAGGGACTGAAGCTTTCTTT	CASSLSTGRGTEAFF
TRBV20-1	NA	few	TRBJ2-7	TGCAGTGCTAGCAGGGAGTCCTACGAGCAGTACTTC	CSASRESYEQYF
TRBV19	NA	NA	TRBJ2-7	TGTGCCAGTAGCCCCCAGGGTACCTACGAGCAGTACTTC	CASSPQGTYEQYF
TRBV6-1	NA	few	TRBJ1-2	TGTGCCAGCAGTGAAGGCACAGTCTATGGCTACACCTTC	CASSEGTVYGYTF